The rows below give T cell receptor beta chains drawn from one sample of a study of shared clonotypes between healthy human individuals. Some clones are missing from TCRdb's copy, which holds only in-frame ones; the method was immunoSEQ multiplex PCR. The profile covers approximately 2,300,000 clones, with under 95% appearing a single time and approximately 0.41% taken by the ten largest. Sequencing was carried out using naive CD4+ T cells from PBMCs. These receptors were collected from a man younger than 35 in good health. Some clones in this sample may be carry-over from other donors' samples. Both conserved end residues are part of each CDR3.

v_call cdr3_aa
TRBV25-1 CASSDPGQGGSSPLHF
TRBV7-2 CASSHGTSGVYEQYF
TRBV5-1 CASSFVGGKGNEQFF
TRBV16 CASSQDRNTEAFF
TRBV13 CASSPIAGRGAQYF
TRBV7-3 CASSLISGSTDTQYF
TRBV19 CASRGGGGRHNEQFF
TRBV5-1 CASSFGTDYEQYF
TRBV28 CASSLVRGGYGYTF
TRBV19 CASSIHRGPYEQYF
TRBV7-2 CASSYRDQGSDTQYF
TRBV4-1 CASSPPVRTETQYF
TRBV19 CASRRASGRSDTQYF
TRBV2 CASNQAGGPYNEQFF
TRBV5-1 CASSLWGLDRVADNEQFF
TRBV28 CASSLTIGALRGGPTDTQYF
TRBV30 CAWANRDDQPQHF
TRBV6-5 CASSYSTSGISYEQYF
TRBV11-1 CASSNGRTGQYF
TRBV19 CASSKGLGKAFF
TRBV18 CASSRDREQFF
TRBV28 CASSSLSGRGYTF
TRBV7-8 CASSLGGLAGASYEQYF
TRBV7-3 CASSLERGRGSYNEQFF
TRBV29-1 CSVGPGWDEQYF
TRBV7-9 CASSLDRDLSYEQYF
TRBV5-6 CASSLAGVNRRQYF
TRBV5-1 CASSLGPGGLTMDEQYF
TRBV5-1 CASSPRTGGSYEQYF
TRBV4-2 CASSQDPFNRDQPQHF
TRBV7-9 CASSLRGGTEQYF
TRBV10-3 CAISRREGRYNEQFF
TRBV11-2 CASSLSGDTEAFF
TRBV5-1 CASSSRGDDYEQYF
TRBV6-1 CASSESVGAGSNEKLFF
TRBV27 CASRPFGQPQETQYF
TRBV7-4 CASSPRTNKQGEQYF
TRBV5-6 CASSFDRAGKLFF
TRBV28 CASTREGGMRQPQHF
TRBV14 CASSQRKSSSYNEQFF
TRBV7-7 CASSPGTSGLGTDTQYF
TRBV7-2 CASSHSSFQETQYF
TRBV19 CASSSRLAATYNEQFF
TRBV27 CASSLKGRGGSFYGYTF
TRBV7-2 CASSLRGPSGGSGYTF
TRBV29-1 CSVEGRGSRETQYF
TRBV5-1 CASSVGLVSGANVLTF
TRBV11-3 CASSLSGRGYNEQFF
TRBV7-9 CASSFLKTDNYGYTF
TRBV11-2 CASSFGRGGNTIYF
TRBV6-6 CASLKRESTDTQYF
TRBV7-3 CASSATGTDTQYF
TRBV29-1 CSVGLPNTEAFF
TRBV28 CASSLLPGQGTGELFF
TRBV4-1 CASSQDPDRTRTDTQYF
TRBV7-9 CASSLFPGLNGYTF
TRBV5-1 CASSLQQGAIGVEQYF